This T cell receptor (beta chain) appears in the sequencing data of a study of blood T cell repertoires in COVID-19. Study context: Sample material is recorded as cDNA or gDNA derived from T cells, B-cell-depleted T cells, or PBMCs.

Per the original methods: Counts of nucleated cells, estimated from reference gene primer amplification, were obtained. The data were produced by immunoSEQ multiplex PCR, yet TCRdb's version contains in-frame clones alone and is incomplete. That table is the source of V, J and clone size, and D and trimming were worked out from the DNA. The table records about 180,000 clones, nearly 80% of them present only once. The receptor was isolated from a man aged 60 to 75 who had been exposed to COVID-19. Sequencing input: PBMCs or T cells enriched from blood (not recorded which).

The CDR3 region has the DNA TGTGCCAGCACCATTGAGACTGCCGACTACGAGCAGTACTTC. Translating gives CASTIETADYEQYF. The chain couples TRBV7-9 to TRBJ2-7; unclear D gene. The CDR3 is made up of 14 amino acids. V was clipped by 7 bases and J by 3 bases, with 16 bases between them. Per the germline V gene, CDR1 is SEHNR and CDR2 is FQNEAQ (reference sequence).